Listed below are T cell receptor beta chains from one sample, sequenced in a study of PD-1 blockade in classical Hodgkin lymphoma. Clones were read by immunoSEQ multiplex PCR, and TCRdb kept only the in-frame ones, dropping some. The sample lists about 37,000 clones; 88% were seen once. The specimen was peripheral blood mononuclear cells (PBMCs), collected before the second cycle of nivolumab. The origin of the receptors is a human donor with classical Hodgkin lymphoma. Both conserved end residues are part of each CDR3. A D gene is named only where the DNA matches it firmly. Size tells how often a clone was seen (once, few, many) or the class of an expanded clone, and some rows leave it out.

V gene	clone size	D gene	J gene	CDR3 protein	CDR3 DNA
TRBV7-9	.	TRBD1	TRBJ2-5	CASSLWDSQETQYF	TGTGCCAGCAGCTTATGGGACAGCCAAGAGACCCAGTACTTC
TRBV9	.	.	TRBJ2-4	CASSVVGQAGAKNIQYF	TGTGCCAGCAGCGTCGTGGGGCAGGCGGGGGCCAAAAACATTCAGTACTTC
TRBV11-2	.	.	TRBJ2-7	CASSLESQGLQQYF	TGTGCCAGCAGCTTAGAGTCACAGGGACTTCAGCAGTACTTC
TRBV27	.	.	TRBJ1-1	CASSLDRGTEAFF	TGTGCCAGCAGTTTAGACCGGGGTACTGAAGCTTTCTTT
TRBV11-2	.	TRBD2	TRBJ2-2	CASRTRGRREGPNLRELFF	TGTGCCAGCAGGACCCGAGGTCGGCGGGAGGGCCCCAATCTGAGGGAGCTGTTTTTT
TRBV9	.	.	TRBJ2-7	CASSVGSAGVSYEQYF	TGTGCCAGCAGCGTAGGTTCGGCAGGGGTTTCCTACGAGCAGTACTTC
TRBV6-1	.	.	TRBJ2-4	CARDAKNIQYF	TGTGCCAGGGACGCCAAAAACATTCAGTACTTC
TRBV27	.	.	TRBJ1-3	CASSLGTGAGNTIYF	TGTGCCAGCAGTTTGGGTACGGGAGCTGGAAACACCATATATTTT
TRBV29-1	.	.	TRBJ2-7	CSVVGNYEQYF	TGCAGCGTTGTAGGGAACTACGAGCAGTACTTC
TRBV29-1	.	.	TRBJ2-7	CSVGPGTMSSYEQYF	TGCAGCGTTGGTCCCGGAACAATGAGCTCCTACGAGCAGTACTTC
TRBV11-2	once	.	TRBJ1-1	CASSLAFSQHEAFF	TGTGCCAGCAGCCTAGCCTTTTCCCAGCATGAAGCTTTCTTT
TRBV11-2	.	.	TRBJ1-4	CASSPPGPNEKLFF	TGTGCCAGCAGCCCACCGGGCCCAAATGAAAAACTGTTTTTT
TRBV2	.	.	TRBJ2-7	CARSWGGNYEQYF	TGTGCCAGAAGCTGGGGCGGGAACTACGAGCAGTACTTC
TRBV10-2	.	.	TRBJ2-1	CASLASYNEQFF	TGCGCCAGCCTTGCAAGCTACAATGAGCAGTTCTTC
TRBV5-4	.	.	TRBJ2-7	CASSPRGGGYEQYF	TGTGCCAGCAGCCCTCGCGGAGGGGGCTACGAGCAGTACTTC
TRBV9	.	TRBD1	TRBJ2-2	CASSAQGANTGELFF	TGTGCCAGCAGCGCACAGGGGGCGAACACCGGGGAGCTGTTTTTT
TRBV18	.	TRBD2	TRBJ2-3	CASSPKLAGLAGDTQYF	TGTGCCAGCTCACCGAAACTAGCGGGATTGGCAGGAGATACGCAGTATTTT
TRBV18	.	TRBD1	TRBJ1-1	CASSPVTGGLGTEAFF	TGTGCCAGCTCACCGGTCACAGGGGGCCTGGGCACTGAAGCTTTCTTT
TRBV7-6	once	.	TRBJ2-1	CASSLAGGVSYNEQFF	TGTGCCAGCAGCTTAGCGGGAGGCGTCTCCTACAATGAGCAGTTCTTC
TRBV9	.	TRBD2	TRBJ2-7	CASSAGLAGGNLGEQYF	TGTGCCAGCAGCGCCGGACTAGCGGGAGGCAACTTGGGCGAGCAGTACTTC
TRBV7-9	.	TRBD1	TRBJ2-3	CASSTTTGTGTDTQYF	TGTGCCAGCAGCACTACAACGGGGACAGGGACAGATACGCAGTATTTT
TRBV13	.	.	TRBJ2-1	CASIPHEQFF	TGTGCCAGCATCCCCCATGAGCAGTTCTTC
TRBV6-1	.	.	TRBJ1-6	CASSEGEVAVYNSPLHF	TGTGCCAGCAGTGAAGGGGAGGTGGCGGTCTATAATTCACCCCTCCACTTT
TRBV11-3	.	.	TRBJ1-2	CASSLGGRKYGYTF	TGTGCCAGCAGCTTAGGGGGACGGAAGTATGGCTACACCTTC
TRBV5-1	.	TRBD2	TRBJ2-7	CASSLRGRNYEQYF	TGCGCCAGCAGCTTGCGCGGGAGGAACTACGAGCAGTACTTC
TRBV13	.	.	TRBJ1-1	CASSLVVVSRTEAFF	TGTGCCAGCAGCTTAGTAGTGGTCTCGAGAACTGAAGCTTTCTTT
TRBV6-6	.	.	TRBJ1-2	CASSYHRDYDGYTF	TGTGCCAGCAGTTACCACAGGGACTATGATGGCTACACCTTC
TRBV6-5	.	TRBD1	TRBJ2-7	CASRKGAGYEQYF	TGTGCCAGCAGAAAGGGGGCTGGATACGAGCAGTACTTC
TRBV30	.	.	TRBJ1-3	CAHKTGRRNTIYF	TGTGCCCATAAAACGGGGCGGAGAAACACCATATATTTT
TRBV9	.	TRBD2	TRBJ2-7	CASSQRAGGPGEQYF	TGTGCCAGCAGCCAAAGAGCGGGAGGGCCCGGCGAGCAGTACTTC
TRBV9	few	.	TRBJ2-7	CASARGPLYEQYF	TGTGCCAGCGCGCGCGGACCACTCTACGAGCAGTACTTC
TRBV28	.	.	TRBJ2-5	CASSLLEGWGETQYF	TGTGCCAGCAGTTTATTGGAGGGATGGGGAGAGACCCAGTACTTC
TRBV19	.	.	TRBJ1-1	CASSLEAAGDTEAFF	TGTGCCAGTAGTCTCGAGGCGGCGGGGGATACTGAAGCTTTCTTT
TRBV7-8	.	.	TRBJ2-4	CASSSIPRNLAKNIQYF	TGTGCCAGCAGCTCTATTCCCAGGAATTTAGCCAAAAACATTCAGTACTTC
TRBV4-1	.	TRBD2	TRBJ2-1	CASSQEGLAGSYNEQFF	TGCGCCAGCAGCCAAGAAGGACTAGCGGGCTCCTACAATGAGCAGTTCTTC
TRBV10-1	.	TRBD1	TRBJ2-1	CASSAPLTGGLNEQFF	TGCGCCAGCAGTGCACCTCTTACAGGGGGGCTCAATGAGCAGTTCTTC
TRBV27	.	.	TRBJ2-5	CASSLLGSQETQYF	TGTGCCAGCAGTTTGTTGGGCAGCCAAGAGACCCAGTACTTC
TRBV4-1	.	.	TRBJ2-7	CASSQREVVDEQYF	TGCGCCAGCAGCCAACGTGAAGTCGTAGACGAGCAGTACTTC
TRBV11-3	few	.	TRBJ1-2	CASSLDLKGSGLRGGYTF	TGTGCCAGCAGCTTAGATCTTAAGGGCTCGGGTCTTAGAGGCGGCTACACCTTC
TRBV11-3	.	TRBD1	TRBJ1-4	CASSRGGQENEKLFF	TGTGCCAGCAGCCGGGGCGGACAGGAGAACGAAAAACTGTTTTTT
TRBV10-3	.	TRBD2	TRBJ2-7	CAISGEGLVTDEQYF	TGTGCCATCAGTGGGGAGGGGCTAGTCACGGACGAGCAGTACTTC
TRBV28	.	TRBD1	TRBJ2-7	CASRRQGAYEQYF	TGTGCCAGCAGGAGACAGGGCGCCTACGAGCAGTACTTC
TRBV9	few	.	TRBJ2-2	CASSVGSSVSGELFF	TGTGCCAGCAGCGTAGGGTCCTCGGTTTCCGGGGAGCTGTTTTTT
TRBV19	large	.	TRBJ1-2	CASTPGGLGGYTF	TGTGCCAGTACGCCTGGGGGATTGGGGGGCTACACCTTC
TRBV5-1	.	.	TRBJ2-7	CASSLGGGPFSYEQYF	TGCGCCAGCAGCTTGGGTGGCGGGCCGTTTTCCTACGAGCAGTACTTC
TRBV27	.	TRBD2	TRBJ2-5	CASSSGLAGSETQYF	TGTGCCAGCAGTTCCGGACTAGCGGGTTCCGAGACCCAGTACTTC
TRBV11-3	.	TRBD1	TRBJ2-1	CASSLEGGYGTGSSYNEQFF	TGTGCCAGCAGCTTAGAGGGCGGGTACGGGACAGGTAGCTCCTACAATGAGCAGTTCTTC
TRBV27	.	TRBD2	TRBJ2-2	CASSPTAGGTGELFF	TGTGCCAGCAGTCCCACGGCGGGGGGGACCGGGGAGCTGTTTTTT
TRBV9	.	.	TRBJ2-3	CASGMGRVQGTDTQYF	TGTGCCAGTGGGATGGGCCGCGTCCAGGGGACAGATACGCAGTATTTT
TRBV10-3	.	.	TRBJ2-7	CAISESRRSPYEQYF	TGTGCCATCAGTGAGTCGCGGAGGTCTCCCTACGAGCAGTACTTC
TRBV5-1	.	.	TRBJ1-5	CASRPTTVSNQPQHF	TGCGCCAGCAGACCTACTACAGTTAGCAATCAGCCCCAGCATTTT
TRBV5-1	.	.	TRBJ2-4	CASSLGLGDIQYF	TGCGCCAGCAGCTTGGGACTAGGCGACATTCAGTACTTC